The 25 T cell receptor beta chains in this list originate from one sample, sequenced in a study of spatial heterogeneity in lung cancer. The time point is: sample taken at primary tumor resection. TCRdb reprocessed the 5' RACE reads with MiXCR, giving one entry per CDR3 protein. This table holds some 39,000 distinct CDR3 sequences, under 7.5% found once. Here the sequenced sample was PBMCs, taken at surgery. These receptors originate from a female donor with early-stage non-small cell lung cancer.

The sample holds many counts of this clonotype. The chain recombines TRBV24-1 with TRBJ2-2; D is unresolved. The CDR3 loop spans 13 amino acids. Trimming left V 4 bases short and J 2 bases short, with 4 bases between. CDR1 is KGHDR and CDR2 is SFDVKD in the germline V gene. The CDR3 protein is CATSDGNTGELFF. The CDR3, as DNA: TGTGCCACCAGTGACGGAAACACCGGGGAGCTGTTTTTT.

In this sample, this clonotype turned up many times. The V call is TRBV20-1, the J call TRBJ2-2; D remains ambiguous. Germline lookup yields CDR1 DFQATT and CDR2 SNEGSKA (reference sequence). The CDR3 consists of 13 residues. Deletions cut 3 bases from V and 1 base from J, with 6 bases between. The CDR3 bases are TGCAGTGCTAGCCTCGAGAACACCGGGGAGCTGTTTTTT. It translates to CSASLENTGELFF.

At least ten counts were recorded for this clonotype. The chain employs TRBV7-8 and TRBJ2-3, with TRBD2 identical over 9 bases. The CDR3 has 15 residues. With V trimmed by 1 base and J by 7 bases, 6 bases remained unmatched. Germline V lookup: CDR1 SGHVS, CDR2 FQNEAQ. The CDR3 sequence: CASSLVAGGLNTQYF. CDR3 DNA sequence: TGTGCCAGCAGCTTAGTGGCGGGGGGGCTAAATACGCAGTATTTT. The variable domain in full, with the rest retrieved from reference TRBV7-8 and TRBJ2-3, is GAGVSQSPRYKVAKRGQDVALRCDPISGHVSLFWYQQALGQGPEFLTYFQNEAQLDKSGLPSDRFFAERPEGSVSTLKIQRTQQEDSAVYLCASSLVAGGLNTQYFGPGTRLTVL.

The gene calls are TRBV3-1 and TRBJ1-1; no clear D. CDR3 length: 12 residues. Germline CDR1 is LGHDT and CDR2 is YNNKEL (reference sequence). With 0 bases removed from V and 7 bases from J, the gap between germline ends came to 6 bases. CDR3 nucleotides: TGTGCCAGCAGCCAAGATCAGGTTGAAGCTTTCTTT. The encoded protein is CASSQDQVEAFF.

The chain couples TRBV18 to TRBJ1-1, with TRBD1 as a possible D gene (5 bases). From germline, CDR1 is KGHSH and CDR2 LQKENI. V lost 3 bases and J lost 3, with 11 bases in between. CDR3 size: 14 residues. The CDR3 nucleotides read TGTGCCAGCTCACCGGGGCCGGGTGACACTGAAGCTTTCTTT. It specifies CASSPGPGDTEAFF.

This clonotype appeared many times. The chain carries TRBV18 and TRBJ1-6; TRBD1 matches at 10 bases. The germline V gene has CDR1 KGHSH and CDR2 LQKENI. V was clipped by 3 bases and J by 11 bases; unmatched bases: 4. The CDR3 consists of 14 residues. The CDR3 coding sequence is TGTGCCAGCTCACCGGAGGGACAGGGGACACCCCTCCACTTT. It encodes CASSPEGQGTPLHF.

V usage is TRBV7-3 and J usage is TRBJ1-1; D is unresolved. This CDR3 is 15 amino acids long. Deletions cut 1 base from V and 0 bases from J, with 9 bases between. Germline V gene lookup returns CDR1 SGHTA and CDR2 FQGTGA. CDR3 bases: TGTGCCAGCAGCTTAAGGGCAGGTATGAACACTGAAGCTTTCTTT. As protein: CASSLRAGMNTEAFF.

This clonotype was counted at least ten times. The germline gene is not matched at one end of the junction; a read error may be the cause. This chain links TRBV25-1 with TRBJ1-1; D perhaps matches TRBD1 (5 bases). The CDR3 runs 8 residues. Germline V gene lookup returns CDR1 MGHDK and CDR2 SYGVNS. This chain's CDR3 is CASRGRWF. The CDR3 region has the DNA TGTGCCAGCAGGGGACGGTGGTTT. The full variable domain, with the rest looked up from reference TRBV25-1 and TRBJ1-1, is EADIYQTPRYLVIGTGKKITLECSQTMGHDKMYWYQQDPGMELHLIHYSYGVNSTEKGDLSSESTVSRIRTEHFPLTLESARPSHTSQYLCASRGRWFGQGTRLTVV.

The V and J genes are TRBV7-9 and TRBJ2-7; D is possibly TRBD2 (6 bases). This CDR3 has 13 residues. The ends were cut back, 8 bases at V and 3 bases at J, with 14 bases in the middle. The germline CDR1 and CDR2 sequences are SEHNR and FQNEAQ (reference sequence). The CDR3 sequence: CASAGRAFYEQYF. In DNA, the CDR3 is TGTGCCAGCGCGGGACGGGCTTTCTACGAGCAGTACTTC.

Only a few counts were recorded for this clonotype. This chain connects TRBV7-2 to TRBJ1-2; tentative D call: TRBD1 (5 bases). The ends were cut back, 1 base at V and 2 bases at J, with 14 bases in the middle. Per the germline V gene, CDR1 is SGHTA and CDR2 is FQGNSA. The CDR3 extends over 16 amino acids. The CDR3 sequence: CASSLGITGGNYGYTF. CDR3 sequence (DNA): TGTGCCAGCAGCTTAGGGATAACAGGAGGGAACTATGGCTACACCTTC.

There are many counts of this clonotype. V is TRBV5-1 and J is TRBJ1-5; D call uncertain. Germline lookup yields CDR1 SGHRS and CDR2 YFSETQ. This CDR3 region has 15 residues. Between the trimmed V and J ends, which lost 2 bases and 3 bases, there was a span of 12 bases. In nucleotides, the CDR3 is TGCGCCAGCAGCTTCGAAGGGAGGGACAATCAGCCCCAGCATTTT. Translated: CASSFEGRDNQPQHF. Full variable domain (outside the CDR3, taken from reference TRBV5-1 and TRBJ1-5): KAGVTQTPRYLIKTRGQQVTLSCSPISGHRSVSWYQQTPGQGLQFLFEYFSETQRNKGNFPGRFSGRQFSNSRSEMNVSTLELGDSALYLCASSFEGRDNQPQHFGDGTRLSIL.

J is TRBJ2-1 and V is TRBV3-1, with TRBD2 matching 7 bases. Germline assignment: CDR1 LGHDT and CDR2 YNNKEL (reference sequence). This CDR3 region has 16 residues. Trimming took 5 bases from V and 1 from J; bases not matched to a gene: 8. The DNA for the CDR3 is TGTGCCAGCAGCTCGGGACGGGAGGTTTCCTACAATGAGCAGTTCTTC. Translation gives CASSSGREVSYNEQFF.

This clonotype has ten or more counts. This chain joins TRBV20-1 and TRBJ1-5; unclear D gene. In germline, CDR1 is DFQATT, CDR2 SNEGSKA (reference sequence). The CDR3 loop spans 12 amino acids. Trimming stripped 6 bases from V and 5 bases from J, with 11 bases between. CDR3 DNA: TGCAGTGCCCTCTCGGCAGATCAGCCCCAGCATTTT. Translation gives CSALSADQPQHF.

The J gene is TRBJ2-7, the V gene TRBV20-1; 7 nucleotides match TRBD2. The CDR3 is made up of 15 amino acids. Per germline, CDR1 DFQATT and CDR2 SNEGSKA (reference sequence). V dropped 1 base and J dropped 5; count of bases not matched to a gene: 11. CDR3 residues: CSARAPIKRGNEQYF. The CDR3 bases are TGCAGTGCTAGAGCCCCAATTAAGCGGGGAAACGAGCAGTACTTC.

V usage is TRBV2 and J usage is TRBJ1-6; 7 bases line up with TRBD1. Germline V gene sequence: CDR1 SNHLY, CDR2 FYNNEI. The CDR3 spans 15 residues. V lost 7 bases, J lost 0 bases, and 3 bases stayed unmatched. The CDR3 sequence: CASKGQSSYNSPLHF. DNA of the CDR3: TGTGCCAGCAAGGGACAGAGCTCCTATAATTCACCCCTCCACTTT.

There are many counts of this clonotype. The V gene is TRBV6-2 or TRBV6-3, the J gene TRBJ2-7; D perhaps matches TRBD1 (5 bases). V was cut by 7 bases and J by 4 bases, with 14 bases left in between. This CDR3 is built from 13 residues. Germline V CDR1 and CDR2: MNHEY, SVGEGT. The DNA for the CDR3 is TGTGCCAGCACCACGGCAGGGTCGTACGAGCAGTACTTC. Translated: CASTTAGSYEQYF.

This clonotype was seen ten or more times. The J gene is TRBJ2-7, the V gene TRBV4-2; either TRBD1 or TRBD2 may fit D (5 bases each). Germline V gives CDR1 LGHNA, CDR2 YNFKEQ. Trimming stripped 0 bases from V and 2 bases from J, with 14 bases between. There are 16 residues in the CDR3. The CDR3 loop reads CASSQESGNRPYEQYF. CDR3 DNA sequence: TGTGCCAGCAGCCAAGAATCGGGAAACAGGCCCTACGAGCAGTACTTC.

This clonotype was picked up many times. The chain links TRBV28 to TRBJ1-1; 7 nucleotides align to TRBD1. Germline V CDR1 and CDR2: MDHEN, SYDVKM. CDR3 length equals 16 residues. Unmatched junction bases numbered 10, after V lost 5 bases and J lost 1 base. CDR3 loop: CASSARQGRANTEAFF. CDR3 sequence (DNA): TGTGCCAGCAGTGCCCGACAGGGAAGGGCGAACACTGAAGCTTTCTTT.

This clonotype was counted only a few times. The CDR3: CASSSWGGFYEQYF. The CDR3 nucleotides are TGCGCCAGCAGCTCGTGGGGGGGCTTCTACGAGCAGTACTTC. V and J are TRBV5-1 and TRBJ2-7; TRBD2 is a possible D gene (7 bases). The ends were cut back, 3 bases at V and 3 bases at J, with 13 bases in the middle. This CDR3 has 14 amino acids. Per the germline V gene, CDR1 is SGHRS and CDR2 is YFSETQ.

This clonotype came up a few times. The CDR3 loop reads CSAPDREKGTEAFF. The DNA of the CDR3 is TGCAGTGCACCCGACAGGGAAAAGGGCACTGAAGCTTTCTTT. This rearrangement joins TRBV20-1 to TRBJ1-1, with 7 bases identical to TRBD1. CDR1 is DFQATT, CDR2 SNEGSKA, per germline (reference sequence). Trimming at V came to 6 bases and at J to 4 bases, leaving 11 bases not matched to a gene. The CDR3 contains 14 residues.

A few counts support this clonotype. The chain is built from TRBV24-1 and TRBJ2-5; a weak D match, TRBD2 (5 bases). Germline values: CDR1 KGHDR, CDR2 SFDVKD. Trimming cost V 3 bases and J 4 bases, with 14 bases left between them. CDR3 length: 15 residues. DNA for the CDR3: TGTGCCACCAGTGATGCAACCCCGGGAATAGAGACCCAGTACTTC. Translating it yields CATSDATPGIETQYF.

The J gene is TRBJ1-2, the V gene TRBV3-1; 7 bases match TRBD1. The V gene's germline CDR1 is LGHDT and CDR2 YNNKEL (reference sequence). This CDR3 has 12 residues. J lost 5 bases, V lost 10 bases, and 7 bases had no gene match. The CDR3 region is CATRDSEYGYTF. In nucleotides, the CDR3 is TGTGCCACACGGGACAGCGAGTATGGCTACACCTTC.

The gene calls are TRBV5-1 and TRBJ2-1; 7 bases are a match to TRBD1. Unmatched junction bases numbered 9, after V lost 6 bases and J lost 6 bases. Germline-derived CDR1 and CDR2 are SGHRS and YFSETQ. The CDR3 sequence is 14 residues long. CDR3 in DNA: TGCGCCAGCACCGACAGGGTAGGCGGCAATGAGCAGTTCTTC. It specifies CASTDRVGGNEQFF.

This clonotype was recorded at least ten times. The CDR3 protein is CASSAATDGTEAFF. The CDR3, as DNA: TGTGCCAGCAGCGCAGCTACAGATGGGACTGAAGCTTTCTTT. The chain uses TRBV27 and TRBJ1-1; no reliable D call. CDR3 length: 14 residues. Germline V gives CDR1 MNHEY, CDR2 SMNVEV (reference sequence). Trimming stripped 6 bases from V and 5 bases from J, with 16 bases between.

The sample holds many counts of this clonotype. The chain is built from TRBV7-9 and TRBJ1-2, with D uncertain. CDR1 is SEHNR, CDR2 FQNEAQ, per germline (reference sequence). The CDR3 sequence is 16 residues long. Between the trimmed V and J ends, which lost 5 bases and 8 bases, there was a span of 24 bases. The DNA for the CDR3 is TGTGCCAGCAGCCACAGCTACAACCGGACTACGGGGGGCTACACCTTC. Its translation is CASSHSYNRTTGGYTF.